This T cell receptor beta chain was observed in a study of early T cells in non-severe SARS-CoV-2 infection (dated by TCRdb to about 2021). Looking at the study overall: Because TCR sequencing was done on bulk RNA from unsorted whole blood, the alpha and beta chains could not be paired.

The method was 5' RACE. These reads were obtained on a NextSeq 500. To correct for sequencing error and PCR bias, the TCR library protocol tagged individual cDNA molecules with unique molecular identifiers. Both TCR alpha and beta chains were sequenced, and tight co-correlation was observed between alpha and beta sequence abundances in each sample. The published analysis was carried out like this. V gene, J gene and CDR3 annotation of TCR sequences was performed with Decombinator V4. TCRs were defined as expanded if a significant change between any two time points was detected under a Poisson model with p below 0.0001. TCR abundances were normalised to the total number of TCRs sequenced in each sample and reported as counts per million. TRAV1-2 paired with TRAJ12, TRAJ20 or TRAJ33 defined MAIT TCRs, while TRAV10 paired with TRAJ18 defined iNKT TCRs. VDJdb, accessed on 1 November 2021, was searched for TCRs annotated for CMV, EBV and SARS-CoV-2, and TCRs annotated for more than one antigen were excluded. TCRdb passed the public sequencing reads through fastp at Q25 and MiXCR, retaining productive beta sequences. Under each unique CDR3 protein, matching rows form one entry showing the most common genes and DNA. Clone size and V and J calls follow TCRdb, not the original study. This sample is represented by 35,000 to 45,000 distinct CDR3 sequences; nearly 10% of them were singletons. Less than 15% of the sample rests with the top ten.

This was a case-control study nested in a cohort of healthcare workers in London, UK, who had nasopharyngeal swab PCR tests and blood samples taken every week. Between 23 and 31 March 2020, the week of the UK lockdown, healthcare workers were enrolled and then followed up weekly for as long as 16 weeks. General study outcomes and caveats: VDJdb matching was skewed toward anti-spike CD8 responses and likely underestimated virus-specific expansions by missing private and CD4 specificities.

CDR1 and CDR2 are read off the germline V gene (reference sequence) as SGHNT and YYREEE. The CDR3 numbers 19 residues from cysteine through phenylalanine. Only CDR3 DNA is held: 57 bases, read in frame from base 1. V ends up 0 bases short and J 5 bases short, with an unmatched junction base count of 9. In this sample, this clonotype turned up many times. It has no known antigen specificity. Base qualities are not at hand, and no much larger clone is one base apart. The receptor was isolated from an adult who was a healthcare worker with PCR-confirmed SARS-CoV-2 infection or an uninfected control (not recorded which). The chain joins TRBV5-4 to TRBJ2-1; 15 of the junction bases match TRBD2. The sample comprised whole blood. In nucleotide form, the sequence is TGTGCCAGCAGCTTGGGCCCTTTCGGACTAGCGGGGGGGGACAATGAGCAGTTCTTC. It encodes CASSLGPFGLAGGDNEQFF.